These T cell receptor beta chains were read from a single sample in a study of metastatic and nonmetastatic thyroid tumors. TCRdb re-clonotyped the PCR reads via MiXCR. In the table there are some 21,000 clones, around 20% of which are singletons. The source material was blood. These receptors were collected from a male donor with papillary thyroid cancer or a benign thyroid nodule (not recorded which). Some clones in this sample may be carry-over from other donors' samples. The CDR3 runs from the conserved cysteine through the conserved F or W. A D gene is named only where the DNA matches it firmly. The size of a clone is reported for some rows only, either as once, few or many, or as a class for expanded clones.

V	D	J	size	DNA	CDR3
TRBV6-2/TRBV6-3	TRBD1	TRBJ2-7	-	TGTGCCAGCAGTTACTCGGACAGGGGGTACGAGCAGTACTTC	CASSYSDRGYEQYF
TRBV20-1	TRBD2	TRBJ2-7	-	TGCAGTGCGGGGGGACTAGCGGGTACCTACGAGCAGTACTTC	CSAGGLAGTYEQYF
TRBV6-1	-	TRBJ2-7	few	TGTGCCAGCAGTGAAAGAGAGGGTAGCTACGAGCAGTACTTC	CASSEREGSYEQYF
TRBV24-1	-	TRBJ2-3	many	TGTGCCACCAGTGCCATGGCAGGGATCCCAGATACGCAGTATTTT	CATSAMAGIPDTQYF
TRBV2	-	TRBJ1-6	medium-sized	TGTGCCAGCAGCCGGGACCCTGGATGGGGTTCACCCCTCCACTTT	CASSRDPGWGSPLHF
TRBV9	-	TRBJ1-3	few	TGTGCCAGCAAACCGTCTGGAAACACCATATATTTT	CASKPSGNTIYF
TRBV28	TRBD2	TRBJ2-1	many	TGTGCCAGCAAGTCTAGCGGGAGTTTCAATGAGCAGTTCTTC	CASKSSGSFNEQFF
TRBV7-3	-	TRBJ2-2	many	TGTGCCAGCAGCTCAAAGGGGGCCGGGGAGCTGTTTTTT	CASSSKGAGELFF
TRBV4-1	-	TRBJ1-2	many	TGCGCCAGCAGCCAAGATCTCGGTCCCAGGAATGGCTACACCTTC	CASSQDLGPRNGYTF
TRBV30	TRBD1	TRBJ1-4	medium-sized	TGTGCCTGGAGTGACCGGGACAGGGGGAGGGATGAAAAACTGTTTTTT	CAWSDRDRGRDEKLFF
TRBV5-5	TRBD1	TRBJ2-7	many	TGTGCCAGCAGCTTTCGGACAGGGGGCGGCGAGCAGTACTTC	CASSFRTGGGEQYF
TRBV18	TRBD2	TRBJ2-2	many	TGTGCCAGCTCACCTCTTCGGGAGGCCGGGGAGCTGTTTTTT	CASSPLREAGELFF
TRBV5-1	-	TRBJ1-6	many	TGCGCCAGCAGCTCAATTGAGGGAGGGGATTCACCCCTCCACTTT	CASSSIEGGDSPLHF
TRBV5-4	-	TRBJ2-2	once	TGTGCCAGCAGCTTGGCGAGGGAGGCTAACACCGGGGAGCTGTTTTTT	CASSLAREANTGELFF
TRBV28	TRBD1	TRBJ1-2	medium-sized	TGTGCCAGCAGTTTACCTGACAGGGGCGGCTACACCTTC	CASSLPDRGGYTF
TRBV20-1	-	TRBJ2-5	-	TGCAGTGCGGGTCCGGGAGCAGGGGGTCAAAAAGAGACCCAGTACTTC	CSAGPGAGGQKETQYF
TRBV11-2	-	TRBJ2-1	-	TGTGCCAGCAGCTTAGTTTCTGGCGGCTACAATGAGCAGTTCTTC	CASSLVSGGYNEQFF
TRBV18	-	TRBJ2-1	many	TGTGCCAGCTCACCAGAAGTTCAGAATGAGCAGTTCTTC	CASSPEVQNEQFF
TRBV7-2	-	TRBJ2-5	many	TGTGCCAGCAGCTTGGCAGCCTTACAAGAGACCCAGTACTTC	CASSLAALQETQYF
TRBV2	-	TRBJ1-1	few	TGTGCCACCATACCCTTCGTGAACACTGAAGCTTTCTTT	CATIPFVNTEAFF
TRBV19	-	TRBJ1-4	medium-sized	TGTGCCAGTAGTAGTCGGGCTAATGAAAAACTGTTTTTT	CASSSRANEKLFF
TRBV28	TRBD2	TRBJ2-1	many	TGTGCCAGCAGTTCCCGGACTAGCGGACACCTCCATGAGCAGTTCTTC	CASSSRTSGHLHEQFF
TRBV19	-	TRBJ2-5	many	TGTGCCAGTAGTATGATTGGCTTCCAAGAGACCCAGTACTTC	CASSMIGFQETQYF
TRBV11-2	-	TRBJ2-1	many	TGTGCCAGCAGCTCGATACTAGCAGGTTCCTACAATGAGCAGTTCTTC	CASSSILAGSYNEQFF
TRBV5-1	-	TRBJ1-6	many	TGCGCCAGCAGCTTGGACGGGGCAGGAACCGGAAATTCACCCCTCCACTTT	CASSLDGAGTGNSPLHF
TRBV7-9	-	TRBJ2-7	many	TGTGCCAGCAGCTTACTCACAACCTACGAGCAGTACTTC	CASSLLTTYEQYF
TRBV7-8	-	TRBJ2-3	many	TGTGCCAGCAGCTCATCCATATTCCGGCGGCCGAGAGGGAATACGCAGTATTTT	CASSSSIFRRPRGNTQYF
TRBV12-3/TRBV12-4	TRBD2	TRBJ2-1	few	TGTGCCAGCAGCCTCACGGGACTAGCGGGGAATGAGCAGTTCTTC	CASSLTGLAGNEQFF
TRBV28	-	TRBJ1-1	-	TGTGCCAGCAGTACCCCACAGGGAGGGATGAACACTGAAGCTTTCTTT	CASSTPQGGMNTEAFF
TRBV7-6	-	TRBJ1-1	once	TGTGCCAGCAGCTTAGCCCGGGACGGACACACTGAAGCTTTCTTT	CASSLARDGHTEAFF
TRBV14	-	TRBJ2-3	many	TGTGCCAGCAGCCAATTTTTCGTTTCGGATACGCAGTATTTT	CASSQFFVSDTQYF
TRBV11-2	TRBD2	TRBJ2-7	many	TGTGCCAGCAGCCCTTTGTCCGGGACTAGCGGTCATGAGCAGTACTTC	CASSPLSGTSGHEQYF
TRBV7-9	-	TRBJ2-3	many	TGTGCCAGCAGCTTCGGAACAGATACGCAGTATTTT	CASSFGTDTQYF
TRBV2	TRBD2	TRBJ2-7	few	TGTGCCAGCAACTTACTAGCGGGGGACTCCTACGAGCAGTACTTC	CASNLLAGDSYEQYF
TRBV28	TRBD1	TRBJ1-5	few	TGTGCCAGCAGGGGGGACAGGTATCAGCCCCAGCATTTT	CASRGDRYQPQHF
TRBV4-1	TRBD2	TRBJ2-1	-	TGCGCCAGCAGCCAGGGGACTACGGACAATGAGCAGTTCTTC	CASSQGTTDNEQFF
TRBV28	-	TRBJ1-4	many	TGTGCCAGCAGCCCGGGAGCCACTAATGAAAAACTGTTTTTT	CASSPGATNEKLFF
TRBV18	-	TRBJ1-5	many	TGTGCCAGCTCACCACGGGAGGGCCTCTATAGCAATCAGCCCCAGCATTTT	CASSPREGLYSNQPQHF
TRBV7-9	-	TRBJ1-1	many	TGTGCCAGCAGCTTAGTGGGAGGAGACACTGAAGCTTTCTTT	CASSLVGGDTEAFF
TRBV6-6	-	TRBJ2-3	many	TGTGCCAGCAGTTACTCGAGGCCGGACTGGGGGACAGATACGCAGTATTTT	CASSYSRPDWGTDTQYF
TRBV2	-	TRBJ2-4	many	TGTGCCAGCAGTCCTACACTAGCCAAAAACATTCAGTACTTC	CASSPTLAKNIQYF
TRBV2	-	TRBJ2-2	many	TGTGCCAGCAACTTGATGTTAGACACCGGGGAGCTGTTTTTT	CASNLMLDTGELFF
TRBV6-2/TRBV6-3	-	TRBJ1-2	many	TGTGCCAGCAGTTACTCGGACAACTATGGCTACACCTTC	CASSYSDNYGYTF
TRBV20-1	-	TRBJ2-2	many	TGCAGTGCTAGAGTGGGAGTGGAGACCGGGGAGCTGTTTTTT	CSARVGVETGELFF
TRBV12-3/TRBV12-4	-	TRBJ1-6	medium-sized	TGTGCCAGCAGTTTCCAGCAGGGGTCGCCCTCACCCCTCCACTTT	CASSFQQGSPSPLHF
TRBV6-2/TRBV6-3	-	TRBJ1-5	few	TGTGCCAGCAGTTACTCGTTACTTCAGCCCCAGCATTTT	CASSYSLLQPQHF
TRBV20-1	-	TRBJ2-7	many	TGCAGTGCTAGAGATGGGTCCTTGCTCGTGGAGCAGTACTTC	CSARDGSLLVEQYF
TRBV5-5	TRBD1	TRBJ1-6	many	TGTGCCAGCAGCCCGGGACAGGGTAGGAATTCACCCCTCCACTTT	CASSPGQGRNSPLHF
TRBV4-1	-	TRBJ2-3	-	TGCGCCAGCAGCCAAGTACTACAGGGCCCGGGTGGGGATACGCAGTATTTT	CASSQVLQGPGGDTQYF